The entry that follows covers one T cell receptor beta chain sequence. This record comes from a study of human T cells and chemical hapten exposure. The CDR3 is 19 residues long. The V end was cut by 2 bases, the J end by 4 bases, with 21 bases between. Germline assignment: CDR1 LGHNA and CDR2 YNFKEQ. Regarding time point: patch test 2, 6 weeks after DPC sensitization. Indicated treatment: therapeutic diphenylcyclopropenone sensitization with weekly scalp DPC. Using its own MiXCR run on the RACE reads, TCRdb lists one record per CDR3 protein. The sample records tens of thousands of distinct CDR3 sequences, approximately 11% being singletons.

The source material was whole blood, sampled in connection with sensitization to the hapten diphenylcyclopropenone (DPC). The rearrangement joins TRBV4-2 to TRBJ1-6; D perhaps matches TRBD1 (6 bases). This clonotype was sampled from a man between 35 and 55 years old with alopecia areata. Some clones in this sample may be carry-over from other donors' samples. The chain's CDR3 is CASSQSPLSRDIYNSPLHF. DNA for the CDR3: TGTGCCAGCAGCCAATCCCCTCTCTCCCGGGACATTTATAATTCACCCCTCCACTTT.